This T cell receptor (beta chain) derives from a study of immune aging and cytomegalovirus after organ transplant (dated by TCRdb to about 2021). Background on the whole study: Three-drug immunosuppression with prednisone, tacrolimus, and mycophenolate was given to all transplant recipients. The study at large found these results: Since the sequencing data did not include a CD57 measurement, a conservative gene-based definition of aging was used in its place. Following viremia, cells with an aged phenotype rose post-transplant no matter the clone size, with the increase showing up earlier in large clones (days 200-264) than in small clones. TEMRA cells made up a larger share of large clones, and the seven largest clones (just over 1,900 cells) gained aged and TEMRA cells while losing TCM cells.

The CDR3 goes from the cysteine to the phenylalanine over 14 residues. The read is trimmed to its CDR3 DNA, 42 bases read in frame from base 1. Trimming accounts for 7 bases at V and 7 bases at J, while the number of junction bases matched to no gene is 7. CDR1 LNHDA and CDR2 SQIVND were looked up in the germline V gene (reference sequence). The library relied on single-cell sequencing. TCRdb records Illumina NovaSeq 6000 as the sequencer. The BD Rhapsody Targeted mRNA and AbSeq Reagent Kit, in a microwell format, was used for cell capture and library preparation. The libraries included TCR, sample tags, AbSeq, and targeted mRNA drawn from the Human T-Cell Expression Panel together with custom TOX and TOX2 primers. Libraries were sequenced on an Illumina NovaSeq. The study's own analysis went as follows. The analysis covered roughly 9,600 cells in total, of which 7076 were CD8 T cells and 4494 were CD8 T cells with an identifiable TCR CDR3. On the Seven Bridges Genomics platform, raw data were run through the BD Rhapsody Targeted Analysis Pipeline with V(D)J processing. Quality control, Sample Tag demultiplexing with Lex-BDSMK, clone identification with VDJ Explorer, and Seurat clustering were performed in SeqGeq 1.6.0. Clones making up <1% of CD8 T cells were classified as non-expanded, and clones making up >2.5% of the sample were classified as clonal expansions. TCRdb reworked the public reads: Q25 trimming with fastp, MiXCR clone assembly, productive beta chains retained. CDR3 protein duplicates are merged, each entry listing the most common genes and DNA. The V and J calls come from TCRdb's annotation, not from the publication. The sample data list about 21,000 distinct CDR3 sequences, and around 34% of these were observed just once. 25% to 30% of the sample goes to the ten largest clones.

According to the study, the label for this sample's time point signals: five sample-tagged time points from pre-transplant (day -1) to day 368 post-transplant, pooled. Thawed PBMC were stimulated for around twelve hours with a CMV IE-1 overlapping peptide library without transport inhibitors. Thawed cells were rested overnight and then stimulated in R10 medium with CD28/CD49d costimulation. The IE-1 peptide library was made up of 15-amino-acid peptides, each overlapping by 11 amino acids. Samples from each time point were barcoded using BD Single-Cell Multiplexing Kit Sample Tags, then pooled and stained with sorting antibodies plus oligo-conjugated anti-CD45RA. A BD FACSAria III was used to sort CMV-responsive CD8+CD137+ and CD4+CD154+ T cells at 4-way purity. EDTA vacutainers were used to collect blood, which was then processed with a Ficoll gradient within 1-24 hours. This clonotype has only a few counts. It lacks a known antigen. Base qualities are not at hand, and no much larger clone is one base apart.

The clonotype originates from a female donor who had a heart transplant and CMV viremia. The specimen comprised CMV peptide-activated CD4+ and CD8+ T cells sorted from blood, sampled at five time points, pooled. The cell subset or site tag for this specimen amounts to: sorted CD8+CD137+ and CD4+CD154+ T cells after about 12 h CMV IE-1 peptide stimulation. Rearrangement joined TRBV19 to TRBJ2-5, with 12 bases in between that match TRBD1. CDR3 protein: CASKPGQGAGTQYF. The DNA sequence is as follows: TGTGCCAGTAAGCCGGGACAGGGGGCAGGGACCCAGTACTTC.